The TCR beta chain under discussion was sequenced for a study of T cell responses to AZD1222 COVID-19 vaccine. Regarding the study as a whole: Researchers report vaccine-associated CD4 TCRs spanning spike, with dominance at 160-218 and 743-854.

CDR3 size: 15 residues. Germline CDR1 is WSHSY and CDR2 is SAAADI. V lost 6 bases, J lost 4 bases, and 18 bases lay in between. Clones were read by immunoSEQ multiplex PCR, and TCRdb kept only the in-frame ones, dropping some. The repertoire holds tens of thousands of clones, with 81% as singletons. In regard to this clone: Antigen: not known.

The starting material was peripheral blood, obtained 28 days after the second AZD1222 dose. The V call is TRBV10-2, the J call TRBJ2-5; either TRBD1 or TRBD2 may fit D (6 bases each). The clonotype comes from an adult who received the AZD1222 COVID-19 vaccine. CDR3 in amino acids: CASRGQGGGRETQYF. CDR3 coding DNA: TGCGCCAGCAGGGGGCAAGGAGGGGGGAGAGAGACCCAGTACTTC.